This record covers a single T cell receptor beta chain. Its target is not known. These data originate in a study of cytomegalovirus exposure and HLA in healthy donors. Findings of the study overall: A few CMV-associated chains were confirmed in vitro to be specific for CMV antigens. In a later analysis, HLA-associated beta chains showed higher expansion and lower generation probabilities than comparable chains. The analysis excluded some indistinguishable V segments, including TRBV6-2 and TRBV6-3. There were several of the most significant clusters that appeared linked to common viral pathogens in a later analysis.

PCR used 60 Vbeta primers and 13 Jbeta primers. Assay: immunoSEQ multiplex PCR; the TCRdb copy retains only in-frame clones and omits some. The sample has roughly 110,000 clones, 81% seen once; the top ten hold approximately 2.2%. Germline lookup yields CDR1 MNHNS and CDR2 SASEGT. Trimming removed 3 bases at V and 8 bases at J, with 16 bases between. The CDR3 is 15 residues long. The TCR was taken from a man in his thirties or forties in good health and CMV-seronegative. Sequenced material: PBMCs. The V gene is TRBV6-1, the J gene TRBJ1-4; perhaps TRBD1 as D (5 bases). CDR3 region: CASSEAGLNNEKLFF. DNA for the CDR3: TGTGCCAGCAGTGAGGCGGGGCTAAATAACGAAAAACTGTTTTTT.